The present T cell receptor (beta chain) was sequenced within a study of blood T cell repertoires in COVID-19. With 5 bases removed from V and 4 bases from J, the gap between germline ends came to 18 bases. CDR1 SNHLY and CDR2 FYNNEI come from the germline V gene. CDR3 length: 16 amino acids. Profiled with immunoSEQ multiplex PCR; TCRdb holds only in-frame clones, not every one. The data hold approximately 310,000 clones, with around 87% observed a single time. V gene TRBV2 combines with J gene TRBJ1-5; perhaps TRBD1 as D (5 bases). Specimen: peripheral blood. The TCR sequence derives from a man over 45 with active or convalescent COVID-19. The CDR3 loop reads CASSRKGRGYNQPQHF. For the CDR3, the DNA is TGTGCCAGCAGTAGAAAGGGGCGAGGCTATAATCAGCCCCAGCATTTT.